This T cell receptor beta chain was identified in a study of OX40 agonist ivuxolimab in advanced cancers. With respect to the entire study: The costimulatory receptor OX40 (CD134) was targeted by ivuxolimab, a fully human IgG2 agonistic monoclonal antibody. The paper reports the monotherapy dose-escalation portion (N of about 54 patients) of the phase I ivuxolimab trial. Among the roughly 52 dose-escalation patients, approximately 20 had hepatocellular carcinoma, 15 or so melanoma, 9 renal cell carcinoma and 9 head and neck cancer. The point of sequencing TCRbeta in the periphery was to test whether ivuxolimab changed TCR sequence diversity and drove clonal T-cell expansion. In the dose-escalation cohort, more than 75% of patients were male, and the mean age was roughly 60 years, with a range of roughly 20 to 79. Prior anti-PD-1, anti-PD-L1 or anti-CTLA-4 therapy was permitted, and checkpoint inhibitors had been received by around 40% of dose-escalation patients. Partial responses were achieved by three dose-escalation patients, of whom one had hepatocellular carcinoma and two had cutaneous melanoma. Intravenous ivuxolimab was administered to patients every 2 weeks at six dose levels: 0.01, 0.1, 0.3, 1.5, 3 and 10 mg/kg. On the study overall, not on this receptor specifically: Which antigens the clonally expanded peripheral T cells were specific for was not determined. Partial responders in the 0.1-3.0 mg/kg groups had among the lowest normalized peripheral clonal expansion, especially among CD8+ T cells. Low levels of normalized T-cell clonal expansion were also seen in some patients who did not respond. Clonal expansion of both CD4+ and CD8+ blood T cells was observed from baseline to week 6 at doses 0.1 to 3.0 mg/kg. After ivuxolimab, more expanded clones were found on average in CD8+ T cells than in CD4+ T cells.

Comments on this clone: Its antigen is currently not known. Base qualities are not provided; no much larger clone lies one nucleotide away.

For sequencing of the TCRbeta CDR3 region, genomic DNA was extracted from the sorted cells. The immunoSEQ Assay was used for sequencing of TCRbeta CDR3 regions. TCRdb limited this immuneACCESS table to in-frame rearrangements with V and J called. A share of clones is missing; checked studies link under half to unresolved V genes, and the rest is unexplained. The table for this sample lists about 97,000 clones; roughly nine tenths of them were counted only once. 5.5% of the sample rests with the top ten. The trial excluded patients who had a history of autoimmune disease or who were on systemic immunosuppression. In every dose cohort, peripheral blood was drawn for TCR sequencing at baseline, cycle 4 day 1, and cycle 7 day 1. The samples were taken from a phase I, first-in-human, multicenter, open-label dose-escalation trial of ivuxolimab. Adults with locally advanced or metastatic head and neck squamous cell, hepatocellular, melanoma or renal cell carcinoma were enrolled in the trial. Before TCR sequencing, CD4+ and CD8+ T cells were separately sorted from peripheral blood.

Trimming takes 1 base from V and 3 bases from J, and the germline ends sit 8 bases apart. Per the germline V gene, LGHNA is the CDR1 and YNFKEQ is the CDR2. Measured from the cysteine to the phenylalanine, the CDR3 is 14 residues long. Only the CDR3 DNA is retained, 42 bases long and in frame from the first base. The chain links TRBV4-2 with TRBJ2-3; the D gene remains uncertain. The sequence was collected from an adult with an advanced solid tumor such as melanoma, head and neck, liver or kidney cancer. The specimen comprised CD4+ or CD8+ T cells sorted from blood, sampled in a trial of the OX40 agonist ivuxolimab. The sequence in DNA is TGTGCCAGCAGCCAAGTTCCCATAACAGATACGCAGTATTTT. This yields the protein CASSQVPITDTQYF.